One sample yielded the 19 T cell receptor beta chains listed below, sequenced in a study of cytomegalovirus exposure and HLA in healthy donors. Use of 60 Vbeta and 13 Jbeta primers characterized the PCR. Clones were sequenced by immunoSEQ multiplex PCR, and TCRdb holds only the in-frame ones, with some missing. The table shows about 130,000 clones, with approximately 61% occurring only once. The sample was PBMCs. The source of these receptors is a human donor in good health.

The sample holds one count of this clone. The V call is TRBV15, the J call TRBJ1-5; tentative D call: TRBD1 (6 bases). Germline V gives CDR1 LNHNV, CDR2 YYDKDF (reference sequence). This CDR3 is built from 15 residues. Between the trimmed V and J ends, which lost 3 bases and 7 bases, there was a span of 16 bases. The CDR3: CATSRENRARQPQHF. The CDR3 DNA reads TGTGCCACCAGCAGGGAGAACAGGGCCAGACAGCCCCAGCATTTT.

The V gene is TRBV5-6, the J gene TRBJ2-7; D perhaps matches TRBD2 (5 bases). The CDR3 is 16 amino acids. From germline, CDR1 is SGHDT and CDR2 YYEEEE. V lost 4 bases and J 1 base, leaving 18 bases between the germline ends. CDR3 coding DNA: TGTGCCAGCAGCCACATTGCGGCTAGCAGATCCTACGAGCAGTACTTC. It is translated as CASSHIAASRSYEQYF.

This sequence joins TRBV9 and TRBJ1-6; D is undetermined. V lost 6 bases and J lost 0, with 13 bases in between. Germline assignment: CDR1 SGDLS and CDR2 YYNGEE. The CDR3 is 16 residues long. CDR3 sequence (DNA): TGTGCCAGCACCCCGGGAGCTAGCTCCTATAATTCACCCCTCCACTTT. Amino acids: CASTPGASSYNSPLHF.

In the case of this clone: Mismatch with germline at one junction end may stem from a read error. This chain joins TRBV19 and TRBJ2-2; 9 bases match TRBD2. Germline loops: CDR1 LNHDA, CDR2 SQIVND (reference sequence). This CDR3 spans 15 amino acids. CDR3 in DNA: TGTGCCAGTAGAATAGCGGGAGTAGAGACCGGGGAGCTGTTTTTT. This gives the protein CASRIAGVETGELFF.

In its sample, this clone was seen once. CDR3 sequence (DNA): TGTGCCAGCAGTGAAGGGGGGGTCGGAGGCTACACCTTC. Translating it yields CASSEGGVGGYTF. V usage is TRBV6-1 and J usage is TRBJ1-2, with D perhaps TRBD1 (5 bases). V lost 1 base to trimming and J lost 8 bases, with 11 bases between them. The CDR3 extends over 13 amino acids. Germline CDR1 reads MNHNS; CDR2 reads SASEGT.

The rearrangement uses TRBV6-5 and TRBJ1-6, with TRBD1 as a possible D gene (6 bases). Trimming removed 2 bases from V and 8 bases from J, with 10 bases in between. CDR3 size: 14 residues. Germline V CDR1 and CDR2: MNHEY, SVGAGI. The CDR3 region is CASSYGGTYSPLHF. As DNA, the CDR3 is TGTGCCAGCAGTTACGGGGGCACCTATTCACCCCTCCACTTT.

The V and J genes are TRBV12-5 and TRBJ1-2, with D possibly matching TRBD1 (5 bases). V was trimmed by 0 bases and J by 7 bases, leaving 18 bases between them. This CDR3 is 16 amino acids long. The V gene's germline CDR1 is LGHNT and CDR2 FRNRAP. The CDR3 spells CASGLVAGPSKGGYTF. CDR3 DNA: TGTGCTAGTGGTTTGGTTGCGGGGCCCTCCAAGGGTGGCTACACCTTC.

This rearrangement joins TRBV7-9 to TRBJ2-5, with TRBD1 identical over 10 bases. The J call could be wrong; TRBJ2-7 is a better fit for the DNA end. Germline CDR1 SEHNR, CDR2 FQNEAQ (reference sequence). The CDR3 covers 15 residues. DNA of the CDR3: TGTGCCAGCAGCGTAGGGACAGGGGCCTACTACGAGCAGTACTTC. It translates to CASSVGTGAYYEQYF.

This clone was recorded a few times. This rearrangement joins TRBV2 to TRBJ1-3; D unresolved. This CDR3 has 14 residues. V lost 6 bases to trimming and J lost 4 bases, with 13 bases between them. Germline-derived CDR1 and CDR2 are SNHLY and FYNNEI. CDR3 loop: CASRMGGAGNTIYF. DNA for the CDR3: TGTGCCAGCAGGATGGGAGGTGCCGGAAACACCATATATTTT.

This clone occurred once. This chain uses TRBV4-2 with TRBJ2-5; TRBD2 matches 8 bases. CDR1 is LGHNA and CDR2 is YNFKEQ in the germline V gene. CDR3 length equals 15 residues. V trimming: 3 bases; J trimming: 5 bases; junction bases outside the gene matches: 8. Here the CDR3 DNA reads TGTGCCAGCAGCCATAATAGCGGGGTCGGGGAGACCCAGTACTTC. Encoded protein: CASSHNSGVGETQYF.

The V gene is TRBV4-1, the J gene TRBJ1-1, with a tentative D call TRBD1 (5 bases). The V end lost 0 bases, the J end lost 5 bases, and 25 bases lay between the germline ends. From germline, CDR1 is MGHRA and CDR2 YSYEKL. This CDR3 contains 19 residues. CDR3 bases: TGCGCCAGCAGCCAAGAAGGGGTTCGGGGGGGACTGAAGAATACTGAAGCTTTCTTT. Its protein is CASSQEGVRGGLKNTEAFF.

As DNA, the CDR3 is TGTGCCAGCAGTTCAGGGTTCAATCAGCCCCAGCATTTT. Amino acids: CASSSGFNQPQHF. The rearrangement uses TRBV6-5 and TRBJ1-5, with a possible D match to TRBD1 (5 bases). V shed 4 bases and J shed 3 bases, with 7 bases lying between them. Germline CDR1 and CDR2: MNHEY and SVGAGI. This CDR3 is built from 13 residues.

This chain links TRBV7-2 with TRBJ2-3; the D gene is possibly TRBD1 (6 bases). V lost 5 bases and J 2 bases, leaving 14 bases between the germline ends. CDR1 and CDR2 (germline): SGHTA, FQGNSA. The CDR3 length is 15 residues. CDR3 DNA sequence: TGTGCCAGCAGCCTAAACAGGGTATTCACAGATACGCAGTATTTT. As protein: CASSLNRVFTDTQYF.

The V gene is TRBV4-3, the J gene TRBJ1-5; maybe TRBD1 (5 bases). Germline values: CDR1 LGHNA, CDR2 YSLEER. V lost 0 bases and J lost 6, with 21 bases in between. The CDR3 is 18 amino acids. CDR3 sequence (DNA): TGCGCCAGCAGCCAAGAGGGGTGGAGGGACCACGAAAGTCAGCCCCAGCATTTT. Translating it yields CASSQEGWRDHESQPQHF.

V is TRBV11-3 and J is TRBJ2-7, with D perhaps TRBD2 (6 bases). CDR3 length: 16 amino acids. CDR1 SGHNT and CDR2 YENEEA come from the germline V gene. V lost 6 bases and J lost 0, with 18 bases in between. The CDR3 sequence is CASSPMGGGNSYEQYF. The CDR3 DNA follows: TGTGCCAGCAGTCCAATGGGAGGAGGGAACTCCTACGAGCAGTACTTC.

The rearrangement links TRBV2 to TRBJ2-2; TRBD2 might be the D (5 bases). Per the germline V gene, CDR1 is SNHLY and CDR2 is FYNNEI. V was cut by 2 bases and J by 4 bases, with 11 bases left in between. This CDR3 region has 15 residues. The DNA of the CDR3 is TGTGCCAGCAGTGAATGGGCACGGGGCACCGGGGAGCTGTTTTTT. This translates into CASSEWARGTGELFF.

The chain has TRBV7-9 and TRBJ2-3; 7 nucleotides line up with TRBD2. The CDR3 spans 14 residues. Germline CDR1 and CDR2: SEHNR and FQNEAQ (reference sequence). Trimming removed 6 bases from V and 1 base from J; junction bases left unmatched: 4. CDR3 protein: CASSQAGRTDTQYF. CDR3 in DNA: TGTGCCAGCAGTCAAGCGGGGCGCACAGATACGCAGTATTTT.

The sample holds one count of this clone. V and J are TRBV9 and TRBJ2-3, with D possibly being TRBD2 (5 bases). The ends were cut back, 0 bases at V and 0 bases at J, with 8 bases in the middle. Germline V gene sequence: CDR1 SGDLS, CDR2 YYNGEE. The CDR3 has 15 residues. CDR3 region: CASSVAGTSTDTQYF. The CDR3 DNA reads TGTGCCAGCAGCGTAGCGGGAACTAGCACAGATACGCAGTATTTT.

Concerning this clone itself: A junction end diverges from the germline sequence, so it may reflect a read error. The rearrangement joins TRBV11-2 to TRBJ2-3, with TRBD1 matching over 7 bases. The CDR3 has 15 amino acids. Per the germline V gene, CDR1 is SGHAT and CDR2 is FQNNGV. CDR3 DNA sequence: TGTGCCAGCAGCCCCGGGACAGTGGAAGTGAGCAGTGAGTCTTTT. It codes for CASSPGTVEVSSESF.